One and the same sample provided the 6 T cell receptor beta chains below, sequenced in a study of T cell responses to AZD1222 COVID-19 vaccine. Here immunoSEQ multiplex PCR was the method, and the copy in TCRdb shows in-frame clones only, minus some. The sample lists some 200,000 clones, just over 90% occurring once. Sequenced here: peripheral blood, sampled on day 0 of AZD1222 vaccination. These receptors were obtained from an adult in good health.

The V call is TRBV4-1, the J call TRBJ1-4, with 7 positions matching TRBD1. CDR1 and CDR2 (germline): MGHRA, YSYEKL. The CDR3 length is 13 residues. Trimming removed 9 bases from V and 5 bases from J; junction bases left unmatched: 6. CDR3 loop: CASKLTGNEKLFF. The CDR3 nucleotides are TGCGCCAGTAAATTGACAGGGAATGAAAAACTGTTTTTT.

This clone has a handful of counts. The CDR3 nucleotides read TGTGCCACCACCTGTCTGGTTTCGGCACCCCTCCACTTT. Protein product: CATTCLVSAPLHF. This rearrangement joins TRBV24-1 to TRBJ1-6; D unresolved. V lost 8 bases and J lost 11, with 15 bases in between. CDR1 KGHDR and CDR2 SFDVKD come from the germline V gene. The CDR3 is 13 amino acids.

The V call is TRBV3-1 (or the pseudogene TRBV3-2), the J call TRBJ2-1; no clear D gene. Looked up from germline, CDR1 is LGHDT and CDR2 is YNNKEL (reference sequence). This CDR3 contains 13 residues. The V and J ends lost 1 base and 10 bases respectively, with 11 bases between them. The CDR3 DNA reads TGTGCCAGCAGCCAAGCCCTAAGGCGCGAGCAGTTCTTC. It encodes CASSQALRREQFF.

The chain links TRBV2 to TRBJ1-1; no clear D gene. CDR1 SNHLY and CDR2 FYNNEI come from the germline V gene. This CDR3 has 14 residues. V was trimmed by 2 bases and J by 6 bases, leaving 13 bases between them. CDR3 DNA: TGTGCCAGCAGTGAATGGTCATCTGCCGCTGAAGCTTTCTTT. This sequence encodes CASSEWSSAAEAFF. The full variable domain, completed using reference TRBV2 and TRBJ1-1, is EPEVTQTPSHQVTQMGQEVILRCVPISNHLYFYWYRQILGQKVEFLVSFYNNEISEKSEIFDDQFSVERPDGSNFTLKIRSTKLEDSAMYFCASSEWSSAAEAFFGQGTRLTVV.

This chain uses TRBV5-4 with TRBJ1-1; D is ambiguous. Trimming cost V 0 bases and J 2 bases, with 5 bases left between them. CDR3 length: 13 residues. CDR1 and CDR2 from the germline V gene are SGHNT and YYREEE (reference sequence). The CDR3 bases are TGTGCCAGCAGCTTGGATAGTAACACTGAAGCTTTCTTT. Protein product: CASSLDSNTEAFF.

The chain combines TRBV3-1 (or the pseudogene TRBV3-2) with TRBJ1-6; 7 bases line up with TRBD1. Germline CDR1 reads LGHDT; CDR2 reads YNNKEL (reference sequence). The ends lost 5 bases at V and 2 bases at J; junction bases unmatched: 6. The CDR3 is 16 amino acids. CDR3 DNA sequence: TGTGCCAGCAGCGCCAGGGACAGACCCTATAATTCACCCCTCCACTTT. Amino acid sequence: CASSARDRPYNSPLHF.